What follows are 26 T cell receptor beta chains derived from one specimen sequenced in a study of blood T cell repertoires in COVID-19. Clones were sequenced by immunoSEQ multiplex PCR, and TCRdb holds only the in-frame ones, with some missing. The sample contains some 120,000 clones, approximately 90% of which appear only once. The sequenced material came from peripheral blood. These TCRs come from a woman aged 80 or over with acute or convalescent COVID-19.

The V gene is TRBV5-1, the J gene TRBJ1-6; D uncertain. This CDR3 has 16 amino acids. V was trimmed by 4 bases and J by 2 bases, leaving 13 bases between them. Germline V gene sequence: CDR1 SGHRS, CDR2 YFSETQ. This chain's CDR3 is CASSLGDFPYNSPLHF. The CDR3 coding sequence is TGCGCCAGCAGCCTTGGAGACTTCCCCTATAATTCACCCCTCCACTTT.

The rearrangement links TRBV2 to TRBJ2-5, with 8 bases aligning to TRBD1. Germline V gene sequence: CDR1 SNHLY, CDR2 FYNNEI. This CDR3 is 15 amino acids long. V lost 4 bases to trimming and J lost 2 bases; unmatched junction nucleotides: 6. DNA for the CDR3: TGTGCCAGCAGTGGGGGACAGGTTCGTCAAGAGACCCAGTACTTC. This codes for CASSGGQVRQETQYF.

V is TRBV4-3 and J is TRBJ2-2; 7 nucleotides match TRBD2. From germline, CDR1 is LGHNA and CDR2 YSLEER. This CDR3 comprises 15 residues. The V segment lost 6 bases and the J segment 5 bases; nucleotides outside the gene matches: 9. In DNA, the CDR3 is TGCGCCAGCAGTTCATGGACTAGTGGGACCGGGGAGCTGTTTTTT. Translated, it gives CASSSWTSGTGELFF.

As to this clone: A read error may account for a junction end that differs from germline. The chain links TRBV7-7 to TRBJ2-3, with TRBD2 identical over 7 bases. From germline, CDR1 is SSHAT and CDR2 FNYEAQ (reference sequence). The CDR3 has 15 amino acids. CDR3 DNA: TGTGCTAGCAGCTTAGGGCTAGCGGACACAGATACGCAGTATTTT. Protein: CASSLGLADTDTQYF.

This sequence joins TRBV4-3 and TRBJ1-2; perhaps TRBD1 as D (5 bases). In germline, CDR1 is LGHNA, CDR2 YSLEER. The CDR3 loop spans 16 amino acids. Trimming stripped 1 base from V and 0 bases from J, with 12 bases between. The CDR3 sequence: CASSQGLDRTNYGYTF. CDR3 in DNA: TGCGCCAGCAGCCAAGGCTTAGACAGAACTAACTATGGCTACACCTTC.

CDR3 region: CASTMDSGRKTQYF. DNA for the CDR3: TGTGCCAGCACAATGGACAGCGGGAGAAAGACCCAGTACTTC. The chain has TRBV25-1 and TRBJ2-5; TRBD2 agrees at 8 bases. Germline-derived CDR1 and CDR2 are MGHDK and SYGVNS. This CDR3 spans 14 amino acids. J lost 6 bases, V lost 7 bases, and 10 bases had no gene match.

The chain has TRBV3-1 (or the pseudogene TRBV3-2) and TRBJ2-1, with TRBD2 matching over 8 bases. The ends lost 4 bases at V and 7 bases at J; junction bases unmatched: 6. This CDR3 has 14 amino acids. Germline assignment: CDR1 LGHDT and CDR2 YNNKEL (reference sequence). The CDR3 DNA reads TGTGCCAGCAGCCCCGGGGGGGCGAAAAATGAGCAGTTCTTC. Amino acid sequence: CASSPGGAKNEQFF.

The genes are TRBV5-1 and TRBJ1-1, with 9 positions matching TRBD1. The CDR3 runs to 18 residues. The germline V gene encodes CDR1 SGHRS and CDR2 YFSETQ. The V segment lost 0 bases and the J segment 0 bases; nucleotides outside the gene matches: 9. CDR3 amino acids: CASSLGWGQGGMNTEAFF. The CDR3 DNA reads as TGCGCCAGCAGCTTGGGCTGGGGACAGGGCGGAATGAACACTGAAGCTTTCTTT.

The CDR3 sequence: CASSLAGVLDEQFF. CDR3 in DNA: TGTGCCAGCAGCTTGGCAGGGGTCTTGGATGAGCAGTTCTTC. The chain has TRBV5-4 and TRBJ2-1; D is perhaps TRBD1 (6 bases). CDR3 length: 14 amino acids. V lost 0 bases and J 8 bases, leaving 12 bases between the germline ends. Germline values: CDR1 SGHNT, CDR2 YYREEE (reference sequence).

The chain combines TRBV19 with TRBJ1-4; 10 bases align to TRBD1. Germline loops: CDR1 LNHDA, CDR2 SQIVND (reference sequence). The CDR3 totals 14 residues. The V gene end was trimmed by 7 bases and the J gene end by 10 bases; junction bases not matched to a gene: 9. The CDR3 sequence is CASTPGTGVGKLFF. DNA of the CDR3: TGTGCCAGTACCCCCGGGACAGGGGTTGGAAAACTGTTTTTT.

V gene TRBV19 combines with J gene TRBJ1-2; no definite D call. V dropped 6 bases and J dropped 7 bases, with 18 bases sitting between them. From germline, CDR1 is LNHDA and CDR2 SQIVND (reference sequence). The CDR3 sequence is 14 residues long. CDR3 sequence reads: CASRAGGFRRGYTF. Here the CDR3 DNA reads TGTGCCAGTAGGGCGGGAGGCTTCCGCCGTGGCTACACCTTC. Full variable domain (remainder filled in from reference TRBV19 and TRBJ1-2): DGGITQSPKYLFRKEGQNVTLSCEQNLNHDAMYWYRQDPGQGLRLIYYSQIVNDFQKGDIAEGYSVSREKKESFPLTVTSAQKNPTAFYLCASRAGGFRRGYTFGSGTRLTVV.

V is TRBV3-1 (or the pseudogene TRBV3-2) and J is TRBJ1-2; the D gene is possibly TRBD1 (6 bases). Germline CDR1 reads LGHDT; CDR2 reads YNNKEL (reference sequence). The CDR3 runs to 13 residues. Trimming cost V 1 base and J 3 bases, with 6 bases left between them. CDR3 nucleotide sequence: TGTGCCAGCAGCCAAGCAGGGGACTATGGCTACACCTTC. Translated: CASSQAGDYGYTF.

This rearrangement joins TRBV7-2 to TRBJ2-1; TRBD2 aligns across 8 bases. Germline lookup yields CDR1 SGHTA and CDR2 FQGNSA. The CDR3 runs to 14 residues. Trimming cost V 0 bases and J 11 bases; bases outside gene matches: 6. The chain's CDR3 is CASSLAPRGGKQFF. In nucleotides, the CDR3 is TGTGCCAGCAGCTTAGCGCCCCGCGGGGGGAAGCAGTTCTTC. Variable domain in full (rest from reference TRBV7-2 and TRBJ2-1): GAGVSQSPSNKVTEKGKDVELRCDPISGHTALYWYRQSLGQGLEFLIYFQGNSAPDKSGLPSDRFSAERTGGSVSTLTIQRTQQEDSAVYLCASSLAPRGGKQFFGPGTRLTVL.

This chain links TRBV19 with TRBJ2-6; no firm D call. In germline, CDR1 is LNHDA, CDR2 SQIVND (reference sequence). Trimming stripped 1 base from V and 1 base from J, with 5 bases between. This CDR3 comprises 15 residues. CDR3 residues: CASSIGGSGANVLTF. Here the CDR3 DNA reads TGTGCCAGTAGTATAGGAGGATCTGGGGCCAACGTCCTGACTTTC. The full variable domain, with the rest looked up from reference TRBV19 and TRBJ2-6, is DGGITQSPKYLFRKEGQNVTLSCEQNLNHDAMYWYRQDPGQGLRLIYYSQIVNDFQKGDIAEGYSVSREKKESFPLTVTSAQKNPTAFYLCASSIGGSGANVLTFGAGSRLTVL.

This chain links TRBV5-6 with TRBJ2-5; 7 bases fit TRBD1. Germline V gene lookup returns CDR1 SGHDT and CDR2 YYEEEE. This CDR3 region has 14 residues. Trimming took 5 bases from V and 5 from J; bases not matched to a gene: 9. The CDR3 nucleotides are TGTGCCAGCAGTGATAACAGGGGTGGGGAGACCCAGTACTTC. Residues: CASSDNRGGETQYF.

In DNA form, the CDR3 reads TGTGCCAGCAGTTCTAGACAGGAGACCTACGAGCAGTACTTC. This codes for CASSSRQETYEQYF. V and J are TRBV5-5 and TRBJ2-7; tentatively, D is TRBD1 (6 bases). This CDR3 spans 14 amino acids. Germline loops: CDR1 SGHKS, CDR2 YYEKEE (reference sequence). V shed 5 bases and J shed 2 bases, with 14 bases lying between them.

The chain recombines TRBV2 with TRBJ1-4, with 7 bases matching TRBD1. Germline CDR1 SNHLY, CDR2 FYNNEI. The J segment lost 5 bases and the V segment lost 5 bases, leaving 8 bases of the junction unmatched. CDR3 length: 15 residues. The CDR3 region has the DNA TGTGCCAGCAGTATAGGGGGCAGGGTCAATGAAAAACTGTTTTTT. Protein: CASSIGGRVNEKLFF.

A single count supports this clone. The chain couples TRBV6-5 to TRBJ1-2, with D perhaps matching TRBD1 (6 bases). CDR1 and CDR2 (germline): MNHEY, SVGAGI. V lost 6 bases and J 2 bases, leaving 10 bases between the germline ends. The CDR3 extends over 13 amino acids. CDR3 sequence: CASSRDRNYGYTF. The CDR3 DNA reads TGTGCCAGCAGCCGCGACAGGAACTATGGCTACACCTTC.

The chain has TRBV10-3 and TRBJ2-1; TRBD2 matches at 10 bases. The junction had 8 bases not matched to a gene; V was cut back by 8 bases and J by 7 bases. CDR1 and CDR2 from the germline V gene are ENHRY and SYGVKD. This CDR3 comprises 14 residues. CDR3 DNA sequence: TGTGCCATCGGGCTAGCGGGAGATCAGAATGAGCAGTTCTTC. Translated, it gives CAIGLAGDQNEQFF.

V gene TRBV19 combines with J gene TRBJ1-2; D unclear. Germline loops: CDR1 LNHDA, CDR2 SQIVND (reference sequence). V lost 8 bases, J lost 3 bases, and 4 bases lay in between. There are 10 residues in the CDR3. CDR3 coding DNA: TGTGCCAGTGGAGACTATGGCTACACCTTC. The encoded protein is CASGDYGYTF.

The chain employs TRBV4-2 and TRBJ2-7; D is unresolved. The CDR3 runs to 16 residues. Per germline, CDR1 LGHNA and CDR2 YNFKEQ. V dropped 4 bases and J dropped 1 base, with 17 bases sitting between them. CDR3 coding DNA: TGTGCCAGCAGCCCTACCCCCTTGGCCGGGTCCTACGAGCAGTACTTC. Encoded protein: CASSPTPLAGSYEQYF.

The rearrangement joins TRBV11-3 to TRBJ2-2; 7 nucleotides align to TRBD2. There are 16 residues in the CDR3. Per the germline V gene, CDR1 is SGHNT and CDR2 is YENEEA. Losses at the gene ends were 4 bases for V and 7 bases for J; bases not matched to a gene: 12. The CDR3 reads CASSSTVGTIGGELFF. The CDR3 region has the DNA TGTGCCAGCAGCTCGACAGTCGGGACTATTGGCGGGGAGCTGTTTTTT.

The rearrangement uses TRBV18 and TRBJ2-7, with a tentative D call TRBD2 (6 bases). The CDR3 is made up of 14 amino acids. Trimming stripped 4 bases from V and 2 bases from J, with 12 bases between. Germline-derived CDR1 and CDR2 are KGHSH and LQKENI. This CDR3 is CASSQGTRTYEQYF. The CDR3 nucleotides read TGTGCCAGCTCACAGGGGACTCGGACCTACGAGCAGTACTTC.

This chain uses TRBV5-1 with TRBJ1-3; tentative D call: TRBD1 (6 bases). The CDR3 has 14 amino acids. CDR1 is SGHRS, CDR2 YFSETQ, per germline. Trimming cost V 2 bases and J 6 bases, with 12 bases left between them. The CDR3 DNA sequence: TGCGCCAGCAGCTTCAAACAGGGAGAAAACACCATATATTTT. The encoded protein is CASSFKQGENTIYF.

This clone occurred a few times. This sequence joins TRBV28 and TRBJ1-2; the match to TRBD1 covers 7 bases. The V and J ends lost 4 bases and 4 bases, in that order; junction bases with no gene match: 9. The CDR3 totals 15 residues. Germline V gene data show CDR1 as MDHEN and CDR2 as SYDVKM. CDR3 sequence reads: CASSSGQGTAYGYTF. The DNA of the CDR3 is TGTGCCAGCAGTTCGGGGCAGGGGACAGCCTATGGCTACACCTTC.

The V call is TRBV9, the J call TRBJ2-3; D unresolved. Trimming pared 0 bases from V and 2 bases from J, leaving 7 bases between. The CDR3 contains 14 residues. The V gene's germline CDR1 is SGDLS and CDR2 YYNGEE. In DNA, the CDR3 is TGTGCCAGCAGCGTAGGCGTCCTCACAGATACGCAGTATTTT. This sequence encodes CASSVGVLTDTQYF.